This T cell receptor (beta chain) was obtained from a study of PD-1 blockade in classical Hodgkin lymphoma. Study at large: Patients were treated with nivolumab at 3 mg/kg, and this was given intravenously every 2 weeks. Study-level results: Patients who responded completely had about the same baseline diversity as newly diagnosed patients. According to reports, newly diagnosed patients had lower baseline TCR diversity than healthy donors, and relapsed/refractory patients had lower baseline TCR diversity still. CD4+ TCR diversity rose significantly by C4D1, and CD8+ TCR diversity did not.

Worth noting for this clone: Antigen: not known.

Produced via immunoSEQ multiplex PCR; TCRdb's table is partial and in-frame only. The sample comprises around 23,000 clones, roughly 84% of which are singletons, and around 1.7% rests with the top ten. Germline V lookup: CDR1 ENHRY, CDR2 SYGVKD. V lost 0 bases and J lost 8, with 13 bases in between. The CDR3 totals 14 residues. Each and every patient relapsed after autologous stem cell transplantation, and patients got differing brentuximab vedotin exposure. Starting with thawed PBMCs, CD4+ T cells were purified by magnetic negative selection. This TCR came from a human donor with classical Hodgkin lymphoma. The V gene is TRBV10-3, the J gene TRBJ1-1; TRBD1 is a possible D gene (5 bases). This specimen consisted of CD4+ T cells from blood, obtained at baseline. The CDR3 DNA sequence: TGTGCCATCAGTGAGTCGGGGGAGAGGTCGGAAGCTTTCTTT. Its protein product is CAISESGERSEAFF.